Listed here are 5 T cell receptor beta chains from one sample, sequenced in a study of lymphopenia after photon versus proton radiotherapy. The protocol was immunoSEQ multiplex PCR, while the TCRdb copy is restricted to in-frame clones and leaves out a portion. Here the sample spans tens of thousands of clones, about 86% being singletons. This specimen was peripheral blood, taken from a patient treated with proton-based radiotherapy. Receptors originate from a woman between 65 and 79 years old with pancreatic cancer. Some clones in this sample may be carry-over from other donors' samples.

This chain uses TRBV28 with TRBJ1-4; 9 bases agree with TRBD1. Germline CDR1 and CDR2: MDHEN and SYDVKM. With V trimmed by 6 bases and J by 2 bases, 10 bases remained unmatched. CDR3 length: 17 residues. In DNA, the CDR3 is TGTGCCAGCAGGGGGGACAGGGTAGGGTTCACTAATGAAAAACTGTTTTTT. It specifies CASRGDRVGFTNEKLFF.

The CDR3 loop is CASSTGHNYGYTF. CDR3 in DNA: TGCGCCAGCAGCACCGGACATAACTATGGCTACACCTTC. The rearrangement links TRBV5-1 to TRBJ1-2, with D possibly being TRBD1 (5 bases). The ends were cut back, 4 bases at V and 1 base at J, with 8 bases in the middle. This CDR3 has 13 residues. Per the germline V gene, CDR1 is SGHRS and CDR2 is YFSETQ.

The genes are TRBV4-2 and TRBJ1-2; 8 bases agree with TRBD1. The CDR3 spans 15 residues. J gave up 2 bases and V 0 bases, and 2 bases lay outside the gene matches. The germline V gene encodes CDR1 LGHNA and CDR2 YNFKEQ. The CDR3 loop reads CASSQEGTGNYGYTF. The CDR3, as DNA: TGTGCCAGCAGCCAAGAGGGGACAGGAAACTATGGCTACACCTTC.

This rearrangement joins TRBV5-1 to TRBJ2-5; 7 bases align to TRBD2. V shed 0 bases and J 4 bases; nucleotides not matched to a gene: 6. The CDR3 contains 15 residues. Germline V gives CDR1 SGHRS, CDR2 YFSETQ. CDR3 DNA sequence: TGCGCCAGCAGCTTGGCCCCGTCGGGAGGAGAGACCCAGTACTTC. Encoded protein: CASSLAPSGGETQYF.

This chain joins TRBV19 and TRBJ2-6; TRBD1 matches at 7 bases. The CDR3 has 16 residues. Trimming removed 8 bases from V and 0 bases from J; junction bases left unmatched: 7. Germline CDR1 and CDR2: LNHDA and SQIVND (reference sequence). The CDR3, as DNA: TGTGCCAGTTCTGGACAGGCGCTCTCTGGGGCCAACGTCCTGACTTTC. This codes for CASSGQALSGANVLTF.